These T cell receptor beta chains were read from a single sample in a study of blood T cells in healthy people across ages. TCRdb reanalysed the 5' RACE reads using MiXCR and keeps one entry per CDR3 protein. This table has more than 650,000 distinct CDR3 sequences, 40% to 65% appearing once. The sequenced sample was blood. These receptors were taken from an elderly man in good health. The CDR3 runs from the conserved cysteine through the conserved F or W. D genes are given only for firm matches. Rows may omit the clone size; those that give it use once, few, many or a size class.

>TRBD1|TRBV15|few|TRBJ2-7|19
CATSRPPGQGTHLSYEQYF
TGTGCCACCAGCAGACCTCCGGGACAGGGGACACACCTCTCCTACGAGCAGTACTTC
>.|TRBV29-1|once|TRBJ1-2|11
CSVLNEYGYTF
TGCAGCGTCCTAAACGAATATGGCTACACCTTC
>TRBD2|TRBV27|.|TRBJ2-1|15
CASSSLAGAVNEQFF
TGTGCCAGCAGTTCTCTTGCGGGAGCGGTGAATGAGCAGTTCTTC
>.|TRBV10-3|.|TRBJ2-1|12
CATGTFYNEQFF
TGTGCCACCGGGACTTTTTATAATGAGCAGTTCTTC
>TRBD1|TRBV10-3|.|TRBJ2-7|13
CAISRQGSYEQYF
TGTGCCATCAGCCGACAGGGGTCCTACGAGCAGTACTTC
>TRBD1|TRBV20-1|.|TRBJ2-1|17
CSARDPSGTGTYNEQFF
TGCAGTGCTAGAGATCCTTCCGGGACAGGTACCTACAATGAGCAGTTCTTC
>.|TRBV9|once|TRBJ2-2|14
CASRADLNTGELFF
TGTGCCAGCAGAGCCGACCTGAACACCGGGGAGCTGTTTTTT
>.|TRBV7-9|.|TRBJ2-5|15
CASTPQTAYQETQYF
TGTGCCAGCACCCCTCAAACAGCGTACCAAGAGACCCAGTACTTC
>TRBD2|TRBV6-2/TRBV6-3|.|TRBJ2-2|16
CASSRLAGSNTGELFF
TGTGCCAGCAGTCGACTAGCGGGATCGAACACCGGGGAGCTGTTTTTT
>TRBD2|TRBV29-1|.|TRBJ2-3|16
CSVDMGTSGSTDTQYF
TGCAGCGTTGATATGGGGACTAGCGGGAGCACAGATACGCAGTATTTT
>TRBD1|TRBV6-5|.|TRBJ1-2|13
CASSPAGGYGYTF
TGTGCCAGCAGTCCCGCAGGGGGCTATGGCTACACCTTC
>.|TRBV6-1|.|TRBJ2-7|14
CASSALLLGGEQYF
TGTGCCAGCAGTGCACTGCTCTTGGGAGGCGAGCAGTACTTC
>.|TRBV2|.|TRBJ1-4|14
CASRGATVGEKLFF
TGTGCCAGCAGGGGGGCGACAGTCGGCGAAAAACTGTTTTTT
>.|TRBV4-1|.|TRBJ2-6|16
CASSTGPRTGANVLTF
TGCGCCAGCAGCACGGGACCGCGAACTGGGGCCAACGTCCTGACTTTC
>TRBD1|TRBV12-3/TRBV12-4|.|TRBJ2-1|15
CASSYPGQGYNEQFF
TGTGCCAGCAGCTACCCGGGACAGGGTTACAATGAGCAGTTCTTC
>TRBD2|TRBV7-2|.|TRBJ2-7|16
CASSPTGLAGNNEQYF
TGTGCCAGCAGCCCCACGGGACTAGCGGGAAACAATGAGCAGTACTTC
>TRBD1|TRBV20-1|.|TRBJ1-6|15
CSARDWGTGNSPLHF
TGCAGTGCTAGAGATTGGGGGACAGGGAATTCACCCCTCCACTTT
>TRBD2|TRBV24-1|.|TRBJ2-3|16
CATSDALAGNSDTQYF
TGTGCCACCAGTGATGCGTTAGCGGGAAACTCAGATACGCAGTATTTT
>.|TRBV6-5|.|TRBJ2-1|13
CASSDTIGNEQFF
TGTGCCAGCAGCGACACGATCGGCAATGAGCAGTTCTTC
>.|TRBV5-6|.|TRBJ2-1|17
CASSSTGSGRSYNEQFF
TGTGCCAGCAGTTCAACAGGGAGTGGCAGATCCTACAATGAGCAGTTCTTC
>.|TRBV5-1|once|TRBJ2-1|12
CASSHYGDEQFF
TGCGCCAGCAGCCACTACGGGGATGAGCAGTTCTTC
>.|TRBV7-9|.|TRBJ2-7|16
CASTLEVGFFSYEQYF
TGTGCCAGCACCCTAGAGGTAGGGTTCTTCTCCTACGAGCAGTACTTC